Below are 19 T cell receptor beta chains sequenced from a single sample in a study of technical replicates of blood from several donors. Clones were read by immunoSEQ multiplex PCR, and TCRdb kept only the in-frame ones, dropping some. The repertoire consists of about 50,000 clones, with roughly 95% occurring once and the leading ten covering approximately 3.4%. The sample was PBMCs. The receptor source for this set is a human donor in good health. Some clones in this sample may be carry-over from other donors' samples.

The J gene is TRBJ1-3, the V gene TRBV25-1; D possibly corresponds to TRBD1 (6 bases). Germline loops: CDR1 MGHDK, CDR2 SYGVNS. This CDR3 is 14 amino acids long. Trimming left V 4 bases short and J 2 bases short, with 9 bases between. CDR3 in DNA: TGTGCCAGCAGTGTAACAGGGACTGGAAACACCATATATTTT. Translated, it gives CASSVTGTGNTIYF. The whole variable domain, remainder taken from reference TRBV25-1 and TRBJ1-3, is EADIYQTPRYLVIGTGKKITLECSQTMGHDKMYWYQQDPGMELHLIHYSYGVNSTEKGDLSSESTVSRIRTEHFPLTLESARPSHTSQYLCASSVTGTGNTIYFGEGSWLTVV.

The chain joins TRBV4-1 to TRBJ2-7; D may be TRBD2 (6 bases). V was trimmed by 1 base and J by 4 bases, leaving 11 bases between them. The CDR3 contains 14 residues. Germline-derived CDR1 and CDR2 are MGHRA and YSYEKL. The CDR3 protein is CASSQASGSYEQYF. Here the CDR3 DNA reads TGCGCCAGCAGCCAAGCCAGCGGGTCTTACGAGCAGTACTTC.

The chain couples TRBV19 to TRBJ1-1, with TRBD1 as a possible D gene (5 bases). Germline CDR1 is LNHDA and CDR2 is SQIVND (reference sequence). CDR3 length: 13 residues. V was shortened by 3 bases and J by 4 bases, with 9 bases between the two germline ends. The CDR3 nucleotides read TGTGCCAGTAGTATCTGGGGGGGCACTGAAGCTTTCTTT. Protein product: CASSIWGGTEAFF.

CDR3 sequence (DNA): TGTGCCAGCAGTCCCCAGGGGCGGGGGTCCTCCTACGAGCAGTACTTC. It translates to CASSPQGRGSSYEQYF. The chain carries TRBV6-6 and TRBJ2-7; TRBD2 is a possible D gene (7 bases). Trimming left V 5 bases short and J 0 bases short, with 17 bases between. Looked up from germline, CDR1 is MNHNY and CDR2 is SVGAGI (reference sequence). CDR3 length: 16 amino acids.

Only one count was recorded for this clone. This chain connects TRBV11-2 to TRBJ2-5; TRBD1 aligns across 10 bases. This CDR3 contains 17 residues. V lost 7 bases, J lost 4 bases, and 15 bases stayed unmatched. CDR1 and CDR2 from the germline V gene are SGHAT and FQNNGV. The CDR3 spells CASTPEAGQGLGETQYF. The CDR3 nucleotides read TGTGCCAGCACCCCAGAGGCGGGACAGGGGCTGGGAGAGACCCAGTACTTC.

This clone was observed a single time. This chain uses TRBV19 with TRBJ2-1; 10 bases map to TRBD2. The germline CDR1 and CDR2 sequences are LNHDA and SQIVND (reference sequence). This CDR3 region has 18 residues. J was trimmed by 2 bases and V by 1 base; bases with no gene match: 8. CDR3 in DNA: TGTGCCAGTAGTATAGGTGCGTTTAGCGGGAGGCCCTACAATGAGCAGTTCTTC. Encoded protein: CASSIGAFSGRPYNEQFF.

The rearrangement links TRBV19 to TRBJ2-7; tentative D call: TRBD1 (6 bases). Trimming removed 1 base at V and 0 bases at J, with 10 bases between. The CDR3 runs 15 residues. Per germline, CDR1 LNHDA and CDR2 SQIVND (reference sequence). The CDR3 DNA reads TGTGCCAGTAGTATAGCCGGACAGAGCTCCTACGAGCAGTACTTC. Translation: CASSIAGQSSYEQYF.

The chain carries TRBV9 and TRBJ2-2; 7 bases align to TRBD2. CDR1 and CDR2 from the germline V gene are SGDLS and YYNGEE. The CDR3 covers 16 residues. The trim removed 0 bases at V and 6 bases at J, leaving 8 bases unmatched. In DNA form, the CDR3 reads TGTGCCAGCAGCGTAGCTGAGGGAGGGATACCCGGGGAGCTGTTTTTT. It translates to CASSVAEGGIPGELFF.

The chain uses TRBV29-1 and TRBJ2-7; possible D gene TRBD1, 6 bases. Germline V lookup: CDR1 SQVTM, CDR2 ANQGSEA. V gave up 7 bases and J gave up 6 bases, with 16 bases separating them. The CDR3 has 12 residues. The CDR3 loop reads CSGTLGTTEQYF. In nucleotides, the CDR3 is TGCAGCGGGACCCTTGGGACAACCGAGCAGTACTTC.

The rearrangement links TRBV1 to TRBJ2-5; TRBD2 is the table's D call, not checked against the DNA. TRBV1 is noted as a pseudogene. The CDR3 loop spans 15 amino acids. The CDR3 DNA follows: TGCACCAGCAGCCCTTGGGGGGAAGTCCAAGAGACCCAGTACTTC. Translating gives CTSSPWGEVQETQYF.

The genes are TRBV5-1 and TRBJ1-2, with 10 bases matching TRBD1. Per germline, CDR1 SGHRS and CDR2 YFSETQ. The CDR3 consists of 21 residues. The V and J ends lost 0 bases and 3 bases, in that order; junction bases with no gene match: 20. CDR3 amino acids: CASSLVGGSGTGVPGDYGYTF. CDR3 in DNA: TGCGCCAGCAGCTTGGTCGGCGGTTCCGGGACAGGGGTGCCTGGGGACTATGGCTACACCTTC.

Written as DNA, the CDR3 is TGTGCCAGCAGCGGGGACAGGGACTCCTACGAGCAGTACTTC. Its translation: CASSGDRDSYEQYF. The chain is built from TRBV5-6 and TRBJ2-7, with 9 positions matching TRBD1. Germline V gives CDR1 SGHDT, CDR2 YYEEEE. This CDR3 is 14 amino acids long. V was clipped by 4 bases and J by 0 bases; unmatched bases: 2.

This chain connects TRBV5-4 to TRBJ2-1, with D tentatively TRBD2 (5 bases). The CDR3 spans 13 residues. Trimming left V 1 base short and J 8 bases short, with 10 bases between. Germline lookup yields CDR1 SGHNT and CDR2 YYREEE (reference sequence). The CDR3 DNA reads TGTGCCAGCAGCTTGAGAGGGTCGGATGAGCAGTTCTTC. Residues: CASSLRGSDEQFF.

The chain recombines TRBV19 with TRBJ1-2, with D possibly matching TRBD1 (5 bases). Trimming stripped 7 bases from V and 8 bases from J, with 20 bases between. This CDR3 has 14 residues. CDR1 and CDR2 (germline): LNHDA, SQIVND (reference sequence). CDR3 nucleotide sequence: TGTGCCAGTACCCTAGTAGGGGTAGAACCCGGCTACACCTTC. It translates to CASTLVGVEPGYTF.

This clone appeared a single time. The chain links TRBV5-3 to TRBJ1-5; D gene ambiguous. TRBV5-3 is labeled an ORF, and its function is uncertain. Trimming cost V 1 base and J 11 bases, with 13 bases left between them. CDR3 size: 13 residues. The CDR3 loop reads CARSLSGRVTQHF. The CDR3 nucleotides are TGTGCCAGAAGCTTGTCGGGGAGGGTAACCCAGCATTTT.

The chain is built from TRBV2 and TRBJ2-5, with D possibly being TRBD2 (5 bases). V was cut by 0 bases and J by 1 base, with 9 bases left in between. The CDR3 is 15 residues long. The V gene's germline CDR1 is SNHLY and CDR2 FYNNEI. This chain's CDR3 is CASSEAGRGQETQYF. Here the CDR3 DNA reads TGTGCCAGCAGTGAAGCAGGACGGGGCCAAGAGACCCAGTACTTC.

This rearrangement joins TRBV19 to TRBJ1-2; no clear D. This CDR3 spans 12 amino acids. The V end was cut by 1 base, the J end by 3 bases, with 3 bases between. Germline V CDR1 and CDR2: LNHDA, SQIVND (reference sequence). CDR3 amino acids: CASSIAYYGYTF. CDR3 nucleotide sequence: TGTGCCAGTAGTATAGCGTACTATGGCTACACCTTC.

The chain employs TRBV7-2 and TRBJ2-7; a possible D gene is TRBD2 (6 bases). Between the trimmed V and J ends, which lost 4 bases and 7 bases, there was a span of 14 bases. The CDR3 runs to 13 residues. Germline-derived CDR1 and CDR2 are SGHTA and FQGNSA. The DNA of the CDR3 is TGTGCCAGCAGCTCAACGGAGGGGTATGAGCAGTACTTC. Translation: CASSSTEGYEQYF.

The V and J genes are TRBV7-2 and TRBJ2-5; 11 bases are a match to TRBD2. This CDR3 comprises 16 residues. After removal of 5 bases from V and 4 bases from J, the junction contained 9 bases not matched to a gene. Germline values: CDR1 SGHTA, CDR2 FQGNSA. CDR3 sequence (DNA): TGTGCCAGCAGCCAAGGACTAGCGGGTTGGGGAGAGACCCAGTACTTC. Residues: CASSQGLAGWGETQYF.